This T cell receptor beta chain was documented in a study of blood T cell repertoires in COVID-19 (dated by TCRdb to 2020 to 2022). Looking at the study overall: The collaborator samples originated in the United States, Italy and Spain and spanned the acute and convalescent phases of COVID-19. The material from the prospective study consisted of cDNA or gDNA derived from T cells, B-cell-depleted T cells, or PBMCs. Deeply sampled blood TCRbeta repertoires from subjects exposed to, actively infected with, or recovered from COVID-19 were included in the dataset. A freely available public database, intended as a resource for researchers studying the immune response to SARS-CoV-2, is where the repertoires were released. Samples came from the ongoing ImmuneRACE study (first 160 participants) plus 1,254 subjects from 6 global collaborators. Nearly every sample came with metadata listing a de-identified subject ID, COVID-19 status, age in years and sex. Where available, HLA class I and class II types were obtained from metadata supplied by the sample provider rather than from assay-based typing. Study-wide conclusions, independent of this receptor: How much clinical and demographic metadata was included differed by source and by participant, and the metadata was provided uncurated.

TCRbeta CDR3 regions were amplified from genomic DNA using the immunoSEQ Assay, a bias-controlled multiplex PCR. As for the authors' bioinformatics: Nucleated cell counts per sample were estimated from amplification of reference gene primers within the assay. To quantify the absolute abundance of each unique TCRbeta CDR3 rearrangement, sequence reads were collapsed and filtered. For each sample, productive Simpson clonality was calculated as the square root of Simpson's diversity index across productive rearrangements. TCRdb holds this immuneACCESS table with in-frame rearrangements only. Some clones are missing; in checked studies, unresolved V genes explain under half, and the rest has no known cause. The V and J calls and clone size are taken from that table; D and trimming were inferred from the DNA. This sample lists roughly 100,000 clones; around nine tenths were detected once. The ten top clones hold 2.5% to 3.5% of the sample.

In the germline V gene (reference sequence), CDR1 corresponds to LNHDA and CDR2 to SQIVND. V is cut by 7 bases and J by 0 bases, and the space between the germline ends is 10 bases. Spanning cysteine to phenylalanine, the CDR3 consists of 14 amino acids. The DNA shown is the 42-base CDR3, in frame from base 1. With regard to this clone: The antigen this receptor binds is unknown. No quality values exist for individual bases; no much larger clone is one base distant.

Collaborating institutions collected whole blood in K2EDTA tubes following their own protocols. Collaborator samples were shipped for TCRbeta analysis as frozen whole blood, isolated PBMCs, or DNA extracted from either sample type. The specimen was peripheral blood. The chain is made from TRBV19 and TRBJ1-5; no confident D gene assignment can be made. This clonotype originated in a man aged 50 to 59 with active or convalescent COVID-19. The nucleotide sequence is TGTGCCAGTACTTTTGCAGATAGCAATCAGCCCCAGCATTTT. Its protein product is CASTFADSNQPQHF.